One sample yielded the 18 T cell receptor beta chains listed below, sequenced in a study of vaccination effects on CD4 cells after COVID-19. Their target antigens are unknown. Clones were sequenced by immunoSEQ multiplex PCR, and TCRdb holds only the in-frame ones, with some missing. Of about 66,000 clones listed, approximately 76% are singletons. Prior to sequencing, the ViraFEST assay stimulated PBMC with viral peptide pools, which expanded the antigen-specific CD4+ T cells. When around ten days of culture had elapsed, CD4+ T cells were isolated. Every participant took two doses of the BNT162b2 or mRNA-1273 vaccine. The starting material was CD4+ T cells from PBMCs cultured with HCoV-OC43 spike peptides, obtained after COVID-19 vaccination. Subset meaning: HCoV-OC43 spike overlapping peptide pool stimulation. Receptors were obtained from a human donor who received a COVID-19 vaccine.

CDR3 loop: CAWSVQQNPNTEAFF. DNA for the CDR3: TGTGCCTGGAGTGTACAGCAAAATCCTAACACTGAAGCTTTCTTT. The V and J genes are TRBV30 and TRBJ1-1, with D hard to call. CDR3 length: 15 residues. V gave up 0 bases and J gave up 2 bases, with 13 bases separating them. Germline CDR1 and CDR2: GTSNPN and SVGIG (reference sequence). The variable domain in full, completed from reference TRBV30 and TRBJ1-1, reads SQTIHQWPATLVQPVGSPLSLECTVEGTSNPNLYWYRQAAGRGLQLLFYSVGIGQISSEVPQNLSASRPQDRQFILSSKKLLLSDSGFYLCAWSVQQNPNTEAFFGQGTRLTVV.

The chain employs TRBV4-2 and TRBJ2-3, with 10 positions matching TRBD2. CDR3 length: 18 amino acids. The V gene's germline CDR1 is LGHNA and CDR2 YNFKEQ. V dropped 0 bases and J dropped 0; count of bases not matched to a gene: 6. The DNA of the CDR3 is TGTGCCAGCAGCCAAGAAATAGCGGGGGGCGCTAGCACAGATACGCAGTATTTT. The encoded protein is CASSQEIAGGASTDTQYF.

V is TRBV6-6 and J is TRBJ2-5; 10 nucleotides align to TRBD2. With V trimmed by 4 bases and J by 4 bases, 6 bases remained unmatched. The CDR3 sequence is 15 residues long. The V gene's germline CDR1 is MNHNY and CDR2 SVGAGI (reference sequence). CDR3 sequence: CASSSGTSAGETQYF. In DNA, the CDR3 is TGTGCCAGCAGTTCCGGGACTAGCGCAGGAGAGACCCAGTACTTC.

J is TRBJ2-3 and V is TRBV24-1; maybe TRBD2 (6 bases). Germline V lookup: CDR1 KGHDR, CDR2 SFDVKD. CDR3 length: 15 residues. V was pared by 4 bases and J by 0 bases, with 10 bases between. CDR3 region: CATSDPGASTDTQYF. Here the CDR3 DNA reads TGTGCCACCAGTGACCCGGGAGCTAGCACAGATACGCAGTATTTT.

The CDR3 reads CASSSSYNSPLHF. The CDR3 DNA is TGTGCCAGCAGCAGCTCCTATAATTCACCCCTCCACTTT. The gene calls are TRBV11-2 and TRBJ1-6; D gene unclear. The germline V gene has CDR1 SGHAT and CDR2 FQNNGV. Trimming left V 5 bases short and J 0 bases short, with 2 bases between. The CDR3 is made up of 13 amino acids.

This clone was counted between two and nine times. The CDR3 spells CASSLSGQGNTGELFF. The CDR3 DNA follows: TGTGCCAGCAGCTTGTCAGGACAGGGGAACACCGGGGAGCTGTTTTTT. The chain has TRBV7-3 and TRBJ2-2; TRBD1 agrees at 8 bases. V lost 3 bases and J lost 1; bases outside the gene matches: 4. CDR1 and CDR2 from the germline V gene are SGHTA and FQGTGA. The CDR3 consists of 16 residues.

CDR3 DNA: TGTGCCAGCAGCCTAAGACAGACCTTGGGGGAGACCCAGTACTTC. This encodes CASSLRQTLGETQYF. This chain uses TRBV11-1 with TRBJ2-5, with D tentatively TRBD1 (5 bases). Germline CDR1 SGHAT, CDR2 FQDESV (reference sequence). The CDR3 spans 15 residues. The ends were cut back, 5 bases at V and 5 bases at J, with 18 bases in the middle.

The chain is built from TRBV19 and TRBJ2-2; 8 bases match TRBD2. The V and J ends lost 8 bases and 1 base, in that order; junction bases with no gene match: 6. CDR1 and CDR2 from the germline V gene are LNHDA and SQIVND (reference sequence). This CDR3 contains 15 residues. CDR3 DNA sequence: TGTGCCAGTGGGCGCGGGACTAGGAACACCGGGGAGCTGTTTTTT. Translating gives CASGRGTRNTGELFF.

This clone was observed a few times. This chain uses TRBV12-3 or TRBV12-4 with TRBJ1-4; D gene unclear. Trimming took 1 base from V and 7 from J, leaving 4 bases between them. This CDR3 comprises 12 residues. CDR3 in amino acids: CASSLGGEKLFF. In DNA form, the CDR3 reads TGTGCCAGCAGTTTAGGGGGTGAAAAACTGTTTTTT.

The V gene is TRBV18, the J gene TRBJ1-1, with D maybe TRBD1 (6 bases). CDR3 length equals 15 residues. The germline gives CDR1 KGHSH, CDR2 LQKENI. V was clipped by 2 bases and J by 0 bases, with 10 bases between them. CDR3 sequence: CASSPNRDMNTEAFF. The CDR3 region has the DNA TGTGCCAGCTCACCAAACCGGGACATGAACACTGAAGCTTTCTTT. The variable domain in full, completed from reference TRBV18 and TRBJ1-1, reads NAGVMQNPRHLVRRRGQEARLRCSPMKGHSHVYWYRQLPEEGLKFMVYLQKENIIDESGMPKERFSAEFPKEGPSILRIQQVVRGDSAAYFCASSPNRDMNTEAFFGQGTRLTVV.

This rearrangement joins TRBV2 to TRBJ2-5; no reliable D call. The CDR3 runs to 10 residues. Trimming cost V 6 bases and J 5 bases, with 4 bases left between them. Germline-derived CDR1 and CDR2 are SNHLY and FYNNEI. The CDR3 protein is CASRLETQYF. The CDR3 DNA follows: TGTGCCAGCAGGTTGGAGACCCAGTACTTC.

The chain combines TRBV6-2 or TRBV6-3 with TRBJ1-5; a weak D match, TRBD1 (6 bases). Germline CDR1 MNHEY, CDR2 SVGEGT. The CDR3 consists of 16 residues. Deletions cut 5 bases from V and 4 bases from J, with 18 bases between. CDR3: CASSNQGPPLNQPQHF. CDR3 DNA: TGTGCCAGCAGTAACCAGGGGCCTCCGTTGAATCAGCCCCAGCATTTT.

The chain carries TRBV7-3 and TRBJ1-2, with 7 bases that match TRBD1. V was pared by 5 bases and J by 5 bases, with 11 bases of the junction left unmatched. The CDR3 consists of 15 residues. Germline-derived CDR1 and CDR2 are SGHTA and FQGTGA. The CDR3 DNA follows: TGTGCCAGCAGCCCACGAGGGGGCGCGGAATATGGCTACACCTTC. As protein: CASSPRGGAEYGYTF.

The chain links TRBV24-1 to TRBJ2-3, with 12 bases aligning to TRBD2. V trimming: 4 bases; J trimming: 5 bases; junction bases outside the gene matches: 6. Germline V gene lookup returns CDR1 KGHDR and CDR2 SFDVKD. The CDR3 is made up of 16 amino acids. The CDR3 region is CATSDLTSGGGDTQYF. The CDR3 region has the DNA TGTGCCACCAGTGACCTGACTAGCGGGGGAGGAGATACGCAGTATTTT.

This clone was seen a handful of times. In DNA, the CDR3 is TGTGCCAGCAGGCCCCTCGGCGCTGAAGCTTTCTTT. This codes for CASRPLGAEAFF. This sequence joins TRBV11-2 and TRBJ1-1; unclear D gene. The CDR3 length is 12 residues. Germline loops: CDR1 SGHAT, CDR2 FQNNGV. V was cut by 6 bases and J by 6 bases, with 11 bases left in between.

The chain is built from TRBV5-1 and TRBJ1-1; D call uncertain. CDR1 is SGHRS, CDR2 YFSETQ, per germline. Trimming took 3 bases from V and 1 from J, leaving 1 base between them. The CDR3 loop spans 11 amino acids. In DNA, the CDR3 is TGCGCCAGCAGCTCGAACACTGAAGCTTTCTTT. Its protein product is CASSSNTEAFF.

The V gene is TRBV7-2, the J gene TRBJ1-2, with D uncertain. CDR3 length: 15 residues. The V end was cut by 1 base, the J end by 9 bases, with 18 bases between. Germline V lookup: CDR1 SGHTA, CDR2 FQGNSA. The CDR3 reads CASSLDAPRESSYTF. DNA for the CDR3: TGTGCCAGCAGCTTAGACGCCCCCCGGGAATCTAGCTACACCTTC. Complete variable domain (other parts from reference TRBV7-2 and TRBJ1-2): GAGVSQSPSNKVTEKGKDVELRCDPISGHTALYWYRQSLGQGLEFLIYFQGNSAPDKSGLPSDRFSAERTGGSVSTLTIQRTQQEDSAVYLCASSLDAPRESSYTFGSGTRLTVV.

V and J are TRBV21-1 and TRBJ2-7. TRBV21-1 is a pseudogene locus. CDR3 size: 14 residues. The CDR3 loop is CASSSQGRGYEQYV. CDR3 in DNA: TGTGCCAGCAGCAGCCAGGGGCGGGGCTACGAGCAGTACGTC.